This TCR beta chain derives from a study of post-analysis software for immune sequencing data. General study findings and limits: Normalized Chao1 diversity was significantly lower in multiple sclerosis patients than in controls. Patients had higher frequencies than controls of roughly 5 TRBV segments, including TRBV5-6, TRBV5-1 and TRBV20-1.

The CDR3 runs 14 residues. V was trimmed by 2 bases and J by 5 bases, leaving 13 bases between them. In regard to this clonotype: Its antigen is unknown.

Unique molecular identifiers were carried by the TCR beta cDNA libraries. TCRdb reprocessed the PCR reads with MiXCR, giving one entry per CDR3 protein. The data hold around 710,000 distinct CDR3 sequences, with roughly 50% observed a single time. The chain recombines TRBV12-3 or TRBV12-4 with TRBJ2-7; possibly TRBD1 for D (5 bases). Specimen: blood. The sequence came from a girl under 18 with multiple sclerosis. The CDR3 nucleotides read TGTGCCAGCAGTTTATGGGGCATGGCCCACGAGCAGTACTTC. It is translated as CASSLWGMAHEQYF.